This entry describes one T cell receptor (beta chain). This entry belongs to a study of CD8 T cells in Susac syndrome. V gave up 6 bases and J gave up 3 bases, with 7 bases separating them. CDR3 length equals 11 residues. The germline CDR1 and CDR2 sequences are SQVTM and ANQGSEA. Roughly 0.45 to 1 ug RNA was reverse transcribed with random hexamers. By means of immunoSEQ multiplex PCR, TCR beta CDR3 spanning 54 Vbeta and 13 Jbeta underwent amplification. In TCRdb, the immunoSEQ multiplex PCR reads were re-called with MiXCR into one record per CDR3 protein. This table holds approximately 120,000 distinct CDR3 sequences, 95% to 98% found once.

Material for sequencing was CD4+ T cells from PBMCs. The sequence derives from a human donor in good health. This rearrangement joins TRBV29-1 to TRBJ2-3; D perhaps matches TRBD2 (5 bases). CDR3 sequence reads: CSVPGTDTQYF. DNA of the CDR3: TGCAGCGTCCCGGGGACAGATACGCAGTATTTT.